This T cell receptor (beta chain) was documented in a study of blood T cell repertoires in COVID-19 (dated by TCRdb to about 2020). About the investigation overall: Samples from collaborators originated in the United States, Italy and Spain and spanned both the acute and convalescent phases of COVID-19. The sample metadata nearly always contained a de-identified subject ID, COVID-19 status, age in years and sex. Samples came from the ongoing ImmuneRACE study (first 160 participants) plus 1,254 subjects from 6 global collaborators. The repertoires were released in a freely available public database meant as a resource for research on the immune response to SARS-CoV-2. The prospective study material was composed of cDNA or gDNA derived from T cells, B-cell-depleted T cells, or PBMCs. The dataset comprised deeply sampled blood TCRbeta repertoires from subjects exposed to, actively infected with, or recovered from COVID-19. Where HLA class I and class II types were available, the types were taken from metadata supplied by the sample provider, not from assay-based typing.

The research as a whole found: The quantity of clinical and demographic metadata differed by source and by participant and was supplied without curation.

V is cut by 1 base and J by 0 bases, and the space between the germline ends is 10 bases. From a lookup of the germline V gene, CDR1 and CDR2 are SGHTA and FQGTGA. Its CDR3 holds 16 amino acids, cysteine through phenylalanine. Only CDR3 DNA remains: 48 bases, in frame from the first base. The immunoSEQ Assay, a bias-controlled multiplex PCR, was used to amplify TCRbeta CDR3 regions from genomic DNA. The study's processing was this. The number of nucleated cells in each sample was estimated from the amplification of reference gene primers within the assay. To quantify the absolute abundance of each unique TCRbeta CDR3 rearrangement, sequence reads were collapsed and filtered. For each sample, productive Simpson clonality was calculated by taking the square root of Simpson's diversity index across productive rearrangements. TCRdb carries this immuneACCESS record with in-frame sequences only. Its versions omit some clonotypes, under half of them owing to an unresolved V gene in the studies checked, with the rest unexplained. V and J calls and clone size come straight from that table; D and trimming were deduced from the DNA. In this sample the table shows some 180,000 clones, 88% of which occur a single time. Around 1.9% of the sample rests with the top ten.

With regard to this clone: No antigen is known for it. It has no much larger one-base neighbor in the sample; base qualities were not kept.

Samples from volunteer blood donors who had recovered from COVID-19 were contributed by a second Seattle source. Whole blood was collected in K2EDTA tubes by collaborating institutions according to the institutions' own protocols. For TCRbeta analysis, collaborators shipped samples as frozen whole blood, isolated PBMCs, or DNA extracted from either of those sample types. The sequencing input was peripheral blood. The chain uses TRBV7-3 and TRBJ2-1, with the identity of the D gene unclear. The source of this sequence is a man aged 50-60 years who had recovered from COVID-19. The encoded CDR3 is CASSLRALYSYNEQFF. The sequenced DNA: TGTGCCAGCAGCTTAAGAGCACTGTACTCCTACAATGAGCAGTTCTTC.